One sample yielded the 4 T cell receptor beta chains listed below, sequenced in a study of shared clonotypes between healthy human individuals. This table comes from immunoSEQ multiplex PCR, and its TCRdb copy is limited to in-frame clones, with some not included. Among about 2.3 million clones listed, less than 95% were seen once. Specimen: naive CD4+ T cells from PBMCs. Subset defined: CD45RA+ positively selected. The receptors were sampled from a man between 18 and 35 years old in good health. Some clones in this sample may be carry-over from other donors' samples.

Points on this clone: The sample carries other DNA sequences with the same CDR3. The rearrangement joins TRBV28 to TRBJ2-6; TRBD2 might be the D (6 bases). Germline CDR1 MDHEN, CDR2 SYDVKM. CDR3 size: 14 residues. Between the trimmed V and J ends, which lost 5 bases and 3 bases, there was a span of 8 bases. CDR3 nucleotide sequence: TGTGCCAGCAGTCGGGGGAGTGGGGCCAACGTCCTGACTTTC. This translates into CASSRGSGANVLTF. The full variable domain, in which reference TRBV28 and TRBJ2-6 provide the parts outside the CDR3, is DVKVTQSSRYLVKRTGEKVFLECVQDMDHENMFWYRQDPGLGLRLIYFSYDVKMKEKGDIPEGYSVSREKKERFSLILESASTNQTSMYLCASSRGSGANVLTFGAGSRLTVL.

CDR3 coding DNA: TGTGCCAGCAGGGACCTCGCGGGTGCTGGAAACACCATATATTTT. Its protein is CASRDLAGAGNTIYF. The V call is TRBV2, the J call TRBJ1-3; no clear D gene. Between the trimmed V and J ends, which lost 6 bases and 2 bases, there was a span of 14 bases. Germline V CDR1 and CDR2: SNHLY, FYNNEI. The CDR3 is 15 amino acids.

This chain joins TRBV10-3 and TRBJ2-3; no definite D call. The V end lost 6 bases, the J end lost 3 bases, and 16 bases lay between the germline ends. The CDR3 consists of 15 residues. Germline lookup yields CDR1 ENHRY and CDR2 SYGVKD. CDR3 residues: CAISRAGLSTDTQYF. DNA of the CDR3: TGTGCCATCAGCCGGGCCGGGTTGAGTACAGATACGCAGTATTTT.

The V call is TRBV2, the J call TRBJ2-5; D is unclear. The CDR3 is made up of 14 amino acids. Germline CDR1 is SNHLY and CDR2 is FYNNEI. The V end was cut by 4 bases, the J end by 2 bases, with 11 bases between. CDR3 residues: CASSVYGFQETQYF. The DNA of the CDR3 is TGTGCCAGCAGTGTTTACGGCTTTCAAGAGACCCAGTACTTC.